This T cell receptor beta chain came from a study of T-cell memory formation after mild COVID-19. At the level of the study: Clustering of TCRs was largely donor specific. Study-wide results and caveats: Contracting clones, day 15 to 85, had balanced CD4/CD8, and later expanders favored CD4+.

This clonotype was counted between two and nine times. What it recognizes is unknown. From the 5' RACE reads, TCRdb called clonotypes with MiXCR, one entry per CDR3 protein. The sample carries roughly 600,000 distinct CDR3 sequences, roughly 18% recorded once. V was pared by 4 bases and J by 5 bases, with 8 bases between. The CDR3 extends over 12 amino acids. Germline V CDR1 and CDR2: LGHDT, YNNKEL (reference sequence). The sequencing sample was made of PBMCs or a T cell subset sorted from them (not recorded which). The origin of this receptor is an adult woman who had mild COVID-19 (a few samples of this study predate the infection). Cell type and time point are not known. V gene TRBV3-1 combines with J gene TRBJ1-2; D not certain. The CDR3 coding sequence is TGTGCCAGCAGCCTCCGGCTGTATGGCTACACCTTC. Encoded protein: CASSLRLYGYTF.